Following are 29 T cell receptor beta chains from one sample sequenced in a study of blood T cells in healthy people across ages. Primed by a sample-barcoded 5' primer and a J-beta primer mix, a second PCR proceeded for about 6 to 12 cycles. TCRdb analysed the 5' RACE reads with MiXCR anew, one entry per CDR3 protein. The data contain hundreds of thousands of distinct CDR3 sequences, about 47% of them seen just once; the ten biggest clones take up 15% to 20%. Sequenced material: blood. The source of these receptors is a man at least 80 years old in good health.

Remarks on this clonotype: A much more abundant neighbour one base away suggests this may be a read error. The CDR3 region has the DNA TGCGGTGCCCCACTAGCGGCTCTGGGCAATGAGCAGTTCTTC. Protein product: CGAPLAALGNEQFF. This sequence joins TRBV20-1 and TRBJ2-1; TRBD2 matches at 8 bases. Looked up from germline, CDR1 is DFQATT and CDR2 is SNEGSKA (reference sequence). This CDR3 spans 14 amino acids.

In regard to this clonotype: A much larger clone lies one base from this, so it may be a read error. This rearrangement joins TRBV3-1 to TRBJ2-3; D unclear. V was cut by 2 bases and J by 5 bases, with 2 bases left in between. Germline V CDR1 and CDR2: LGHDT, YNNKEL (reference sequence). The CDR3 sequence is 11 residues long. The CDR3 DNA is TGTGCCAGCAGCCAAATAGATACGCAGTATTTT. Protein product: CASSQIDTQYF.

The CDR3 reads CASSELHGQTQYF. The CDR3 DNA reads TGTGCCAGCAGTGAACTTCATGGGCAGACCCAGTACTTC. The chain carries TRBV2 and TRBJ2-7, with D uncertain. With the DNA end fitting TRBJ2-5 better, the J assignment may be wrong. This CDR3 has 13 residues. The germline CDR1 and CDR2 sequences are SNHLY and FYNNEI.

V usage is TRBV29-1 and J usage is TRBJ1-4, with D possibly matching TRBD1 (5 bases). The CDR3 is made up of 14 amino acids. Looked up from germline, CDR1 is SQVTM and CDR2 is ANQGSEA. The V end lost 4 bases, the J end lost 0 bases, and 9 bases lay between the germline ends. Here the CDR3 reads CSVGGGPTNEKLFF. As DNA, the CDR3 is TGCAGCGTTGGGGGGGGTCCAACTAATGAAAAACTGTTTTTT.

Concerning this clonotype itself: One end of the junction varies from germline; a read error may be responsible. The chain has TRBV9 and TRBJ1-2; D is unresolved. Germline-derived CDR1 and CDR2 are SGDLS and YYNGEE. The CDR3 runs 15 residues. The CDR3 region has the DNA TGTGCCAGCAGCGTATCGGGCACCCCGGAGTATGACTACACCTTC. Translation gives CASSVSGTPEYDYTF.

About this clonotype itself: A much larger clone differs from this one at a single base, so this may be a read error. The V gene is TRBV20-1, the J gene TRBJ2-4; D is unresolved. The V end lost 5 bases, the J end lost 0 bases, and 14 bases lay between the germline ends. The CDR3 sequence is 15 residues long. Germline values: CDR1 DFQATT, CDR2 SNEGSKA (reference sequence). In DNA, the CDR3 is TGCAGTGCTGGATTGGAAAAATTAGCCAAAAACATTCAGTACTTC. Amino acids: CSAGLEKLAKNIQYF.

The table lists this clonotype with many counts. The chain combines TRBV20-1 with TRBJ2-1; 12 nucleotides align to TRBD2. Looked up from germline, CDR1 is DFQATT and CDR2 is SNEGSKA (reference sequence). The V and J ends lost 3 bases and 8 bases, in that order; junction bases with no gene match: 8. The CDR3 contains 15 residues. CDR3 region: CSARTLAGGAYEQFF. CDR3 in DNA: TGCAGTGCTAGGACCCTAGCGGGAGGGGCATATGAGCAGTTCTTC.

The V call is TRBV9, the J call TRBJ1-4; D is ambiguous. This CDR3 contains 15 residues. The V gene lost 3 bases and the J gene lost 0 bases, with 9 bases spanning the gap. Germline V CDR1 and CDR2: SGDLS, YYNGEE. CDR3 in DNA: TGTGCCAGCAGCGCTACCGGGGCAACTAATGAAAAACTGTTTTTT. This sequence encodes CASSATGATNEKLFF.

This clonotype was seen a few times. The chain carries TRBV9 and TRBJ2-5; possible D gene TRBD2, 6 bases. The CDR3 extends over 15 amino acids. V shed 4 bases and J shed 5 bases, with 18 bases lying between them. The V gene's germline CDR1 is SGDLS and CDR2 YYNGEE. In DNA, the CDR3 is TGTGCCAGCAGCCCGGGGGTGGGAGGTGTTGAGACCCAGTACTTC. As protein: CASSPGVGGVETQYF.

The chain employs TRBV19 and TRBJ2-3; the D gene is possibly TRBD2 (6 bases). Germline CDR1 LNHDA, CDR2 SQIVND (reference sequence). Deletions cut 7 bases from V and 1 base from J, with 15 bases between. The CDR3 loop spans 15 amino acids. The CDR3 region is CASNISGVGTDTQYF. Here the CDR3 DNA reads TGTGCCAGTAATATTTCGGGAGTGGGCACAGATACGCAGTATTTT.

This clonotype occurred many times. V and J are TRBV3-1 and TRBJ2-3; D remains unclear. Germline values: CDR1 LGHDT, CDR2 YNNKEL (reference sequence). The CDR3 extends over 14 amino acids. Trimming cost V 8 bases and J 0 bases, with 12 bases left between them. The CDR3 region is CASREDPSTDTQYF. CDR3 nucleotides: TGTGCCAGCCGAGAAGACCCTAGCACAGATACGCAGTATTTT.

This chain links TRBV27 with TRBJ2-3; 10 bases agree with TRBD2. There are 16 residues in the CDR3. The V and J ends lost 5 bases and 4 bases, in that order; junction bases with no gene match: 9. Germline V lookup: CDR1 MNHEY, CDR2 SMNVEV (reference sequence). For the CDR3, the DNA is TGTGCCAGCAGTCCCCTAGCGGGAGTGGTCCCAGATACGCAGTATTTT. Protein product: CASSPLAGVVPDTQYF.

This clonotype came up a few times. V usage is TRBV20-1 and J usage is TRBJ2-1, with 10 bases matching TRBD1. J was trimmed by 9 bases and V by 1 base; bases with no gene match: 9. The CDR3 contains 15 residues. Germline CDR1 and CDR2: DFQATT and SNEGSKA (reference sequence). The CDR3 region has the DNA TGCAGTGCTAGAGTTAGGGGGACAGGGGATGCTGAGCAGTTCTTC. It translates to CSARVRGTGDAEQFF.

J is TRBJ1-1 and V is TRBV29-1; possible D gene TRBD1, 6 bases. The CDR3 runs to 15 residues. V was pared by 5 bases and J by 4 bases, with 20 bases between. Germline V gene data show CDR1 as SQVTM and CDR2 as ANQGSEA. The CDR3 coding sequence is TGCAGCGTTAAGCCCCAGGGGACCTTTCTCACTGAAGCTTTCTTT. Translating it yields CSVKPQGTFLTEAFF.

In its sample, this clonotype was seen a few times. V usage is TRBV27 and J usage is TRBJ2-1; 8 nucleotides match TRBD1. Germline values: CDR1 MNHEY, CDR2 SMNVEV (reference sequence). Germline trimming cut 9 bases from V and 10 bases from J; bases unmatched to any gene: 11. The CDR3 loop spans 13 amino acids. The CDR3 DNA is TGTGCCAGTTCCGGGACAGGCGTAAAGGAGCAGTTCTTC. It is translated as CASSGTGVKEQFF.

The J gene is TRBJ2-1, the V gene TRBV20-1, with 9 bases lining up with TRBD2. The germline V gene has CDR1 DFQATT and CDR2 SNEGSKA (reference sequence). This CDR3 contains 14 residues. V gave up 6 bases and J gave up 6 bases; unmatched junction bases: 9. For the CDR3, the DNA is TGCAGTGCCCTGACTGCGGGAGGGACCAATGAGCAGTTCTTC. The encoded protein is CSALTAGGTNEQFF.

The chain recombines TRBV20-1 with TRBJ2-1; no clear D gene. With 3 bases removed from V and 5 bases from J, the gap between germline ends came to 8 bases. This CDR3 is 12 amino acids long. Germline assignment: CDR1 DFQATT and CDR2 SNEGSKA (reference sequence). The CDR3 sequence: CSASNNHNEQFF. DNA for the CDR3: TGCAGTGCTAGTAACAACCACAATGAGCAGTTCTTC.

This clonotype was detected a few times. A much more abundant neighbour one base away suggests this may be a read error. The chain uses TRBV5-6 and TRBJ2-7; D may be TRBD2 (6 bases). CDR3 size: 15 residues. Trimming took off 3 bases at V and 9 bases at J, with 22 bases between the two ends. Germline lookup yields CDR1 SGHDT and CDR2 YYEEEE. DNA of the CDR3: TGTGCCAGCAGCTGGAAGGGTCCGGGAGCGCGCGGGCAGTACTTC. Translation gives CASSWKGPGARGQYF.

This clonotype was found once. The J gene is TRBJ2-2, the V gene TRBV12-3 or TRBV12-4, with a tentative D call TRBD1 (5 bases). Trimming took 2 bases from V and 6 from J, leaving 10 bases between them. The CDR3 is made up of 14 amino acids. The CDR3 DNA follows: TGTGCCAGCAGTTTATGGGTAGGGGCCGGGGAGCTGTTTTTT. Its protein is CASSLWVGAGELFF.

This rearrangement joins TRBV7-2 to TRBJ2-2, with 9 bases fitting TRBD2. The CDR3 covers 14 residues. Germline assignment: CDR1 SGHTA and CDR2 FQGNSA. Germline trimming cut 5 bases from V and 4 bases from J; bases unmatched to any gene: 2. CDR3 region: CASSPTSGTGELFF. CDR3 DNA sequence: TGTGCCAGCAGCCCGACTAGCGGCACCGGGGAGCTGTTTTTT.

The J gene is TRBJ2-7, the V gene TRBV11-2; D is ambiguous. The CDR3 is made up of 14 amino acids. The V end lost 1 base, the J end lost 3 bases, and 10 bases lay between the germline ends. CDR1 is SGHAT and CDR2 is FQNNGV in the germline V gene. This CDR3 reads CASSLVGRNYEQYF. CDR3 coding DNA: TGTGCCAGCAGCTTAGTGGGCCGGAACTACGAGCAGTACTTC.

The V and J genes are TRBV20-1 and TRBJ2-1, with D hard to call. The CDR3 is 13 amino acids. In germline, CDR1 is DFQATT, CDR2 SNEGSKA (reference sequence). The ends were cut back, 0 bases at V and 0 bases at J, with 3 bases in the middle. CDR3 in DNA: TGCAGTGCTAGAGATTACTCCTACAATGAGCAGTTCTTC. Protein: CSARDYSYNEQFF.

The chain employs TRBV15 and TRBJ1-1; no clear D. The CDR3 covers 20 residues. CDR1 is LNHNV and CDR2 is YYDKDF in the germline V gene (reference sequence). V gave up 2 bases and J gave up 0 bases, with 25 bases separating them. The CDR3: CATSRLTTQSTPPLNTEAFF. CDR3 bases: TGTGCCACCAGCAGACTTACCACGCAGTCTACCCCACCTTTGAACACTGAAGCTTTCTTT.

The rearrangement links TRBV4-2 to TRBJ2-1; 8 positions match TRBD2. The germline CDR1 and CDR2 sequences are LGHNA and YNFKEQ. Trimming cost V 10 bases and J 8 bases; bases outside gene matches: 13. The CDR3 runs to 14 residues. The CDR3, as DNA: TGTGCCATGTGGCGGGAGGCTCTCCACCATGAGCAGTTCTTC. Protein: CAMWREALHHEQFF.

In nucleotides, the CDR3 is TGCGCCAGCAGCTTGGTGGGACTTCACAATGAGCAGTTCTTC. Its protein product is CASSLVGLHNEQFF. The rearrangement links TRBV5-1 to TRBJ2-1, with D possibly being TRBD2 (6 bases). Germline assignment: CDR1 SGHRS and CDR2 YFSETQ. V dropped 0 bases and J dropped 5 bases, with 9 bases sitting between them. The CDR3 has 14 amino acids. Based on the CDR3 plus reference TRBV5-1 and TRBJ2-1, the full variable domain is KAGVTQTPRYLIKTRGQQVTLSCSPISGHRSVSWYQQTPGQGLQFLFEYFSETQRNKGNFPGRFSGRQFSNSRSEMNVSTLELGDSALYLCASSLVGLHNEQFFGPGTRLTVL.

The sample holds one count of this clonotype. The chain carries TRBV29-1 and TRBJ2-2; TRBD1 is a possible D gene (6 bases). CDR1 and CDR2 (germline): SQVTM, ANQGSEA. V gave up 8 bases and J gave up 6 bases, with 22 bases separating them. This CDR3 is 15 amino acids long. The CDR3 sequence: CSILTGYGVAGELFF. The CDR3, as DNA: TGCAGCATCCTCACAGGGTACGGGGTCGCCGGGGAGCTGTTTTTT.

J is TRBJ1-4 and V is TRBV7-2, with 9 bases matching TRBD1. CDR1 is SGHTA, CDR2 FQGNSA, per germline. The CDR3 is 17 amino acids. J was trimmed by 3 bases and V by 5 bases; bases with no gene match: 10. The CDR3 DNA reads as TGTGCCAGCAGCCTTCGAGGACAGGGGTCGGCTAATGAAAAACTGTTTTTT. Protein sequence: CASSLRGQGSANEKLFF. Full variable domain (remainder filled in from reference TRBV7-2 and TRBJ1-4): GAGVSQSPSNKVTEKGKDVELRCDPISGHTALYWYRQSLGQGLEFLIYFQGNSAPDKSGLPSDRFSAERTGGSVSTLTIQRTQQEDSAVYLCASSLRGQGSANEKLFFGSGTQLSVL.

A word on this clonotype: A junction boundary mismatches the germline segment, possibly from a read error. The J gene is TRBJ2-7, the V gene TRBV7-9, with D possibly being TRBD1 (6 bases). The CDR3 consists of 13 residues. The V gene's germline CDR1 is SEHNR and CDR2 FQNEAQ (reference sequence). The CDR3 region is CVSSPRDKYEQYF. CDR3 in DNA: TGTGTCAGCAGCCCCCGGGACAAGTACGAGCAGTATTTC.

The V call is TRBV5-1, the J call TRBJ2-3; 8 positions match TRBD2. Per the germline V gene, CDR1 is SGHRS and CDR2 is YFSETQ. CDR3 length: 14 amino acids. The V and J ends lost 3 bases and 4 bases, in that order; junction bases with no gene match: 4. In DNA, the CDR3 is TGCGCCAGCAGCTCCAGCGGGAGTGCAGATACGCAGTATTTT. This codes for CASSSSGSADTQYF.